This T cell receptor beta chain derives from a study of prognosis after radiotherapy for stage I lung cancer. Study summary: Not a single patient was given any concurrent therapy alongside stereotactic body radiotherapy, also referred to as SBRT. Overall study findings and caveats: Patients' TRBV and TRBJ gene usage reportedly differed by presence or absence of metastases.

By two-round multiplex PCR, the TCR beta CDR3 was amplified from genomic DNA. Gene-specific primers for each TRBV and TRBJ gene drove first-round PCR. From the multiplex PCR reads, TCRdb called clonotypes with MiXCR, one entry per CDR3 protein. The sample lists tens of thousands of distinct CDR3 sequences, roughly 36% seen once, with just under 9.5% in the top ten. About this clonotype: Its target is unknown. This likely traces to a read error, being one base from a far larger clone.

V trimming: 10 bases; J trimming: 10 bases; junction bases outside the gene matches: 18. Germline values: CDR1 SGHTA, CDR2 FQGNSA. This CDR3 has 17 residues. The source was PBMCs, collected before or after stereotactic body radiation therapy (not recorded which). This TCR was sampled from a donor aged 50 or older with non-small cell lung cancer. The genes are TRBV7-2 and TRBJ2-1; TRBD2 agrees at 14 bases. The CDR3 DNA follows: TGTGCCATCAGACCCCCGACTAGCGGGAGGGCCCTAGGGGAGCAGTTCTTC. It encodes CAIRPPTSGRALGEQFF.